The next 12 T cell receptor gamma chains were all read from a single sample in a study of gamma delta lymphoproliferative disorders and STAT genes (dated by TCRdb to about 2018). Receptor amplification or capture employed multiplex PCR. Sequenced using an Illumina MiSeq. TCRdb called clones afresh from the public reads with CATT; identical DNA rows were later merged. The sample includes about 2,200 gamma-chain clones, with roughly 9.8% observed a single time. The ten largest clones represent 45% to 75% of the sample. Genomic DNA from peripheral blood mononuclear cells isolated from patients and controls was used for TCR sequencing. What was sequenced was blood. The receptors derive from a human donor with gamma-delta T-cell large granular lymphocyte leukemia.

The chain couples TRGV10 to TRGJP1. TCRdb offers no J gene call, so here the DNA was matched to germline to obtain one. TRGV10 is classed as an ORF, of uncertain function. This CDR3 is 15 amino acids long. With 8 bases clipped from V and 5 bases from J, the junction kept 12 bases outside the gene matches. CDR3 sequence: CAAWGCPFTGWFKIF. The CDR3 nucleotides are TGTGCTGCGTGGGGCTGCCCGTTTACTGGTTGGTTCAAGATATTT.

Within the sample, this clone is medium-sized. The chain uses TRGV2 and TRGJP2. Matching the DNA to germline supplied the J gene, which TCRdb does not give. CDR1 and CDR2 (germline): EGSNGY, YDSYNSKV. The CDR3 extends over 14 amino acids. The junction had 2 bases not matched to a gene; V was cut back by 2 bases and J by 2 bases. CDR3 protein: CATWDASSDWIKTF. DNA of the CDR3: TGTGCCACCTGGGACGCAAGTAGTGATTGGATCAAGACGTTT.

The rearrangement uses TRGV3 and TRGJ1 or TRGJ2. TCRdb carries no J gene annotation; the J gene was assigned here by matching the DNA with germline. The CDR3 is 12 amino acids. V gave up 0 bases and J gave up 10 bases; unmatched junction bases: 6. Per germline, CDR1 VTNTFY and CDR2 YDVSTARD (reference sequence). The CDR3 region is CATWDRLGKKLF. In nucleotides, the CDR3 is TGTGCCACCTGGGACAGGCTAGGAAAGAAACTCTTT.

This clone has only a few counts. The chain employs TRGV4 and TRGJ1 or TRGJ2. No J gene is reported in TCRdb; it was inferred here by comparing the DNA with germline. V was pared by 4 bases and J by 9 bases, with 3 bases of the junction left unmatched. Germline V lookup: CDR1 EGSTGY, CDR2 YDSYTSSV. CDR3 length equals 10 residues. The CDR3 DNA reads TGTGCCACCTGGGAGGGTAAGAAACTCTTT. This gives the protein CATWEGKKLF.

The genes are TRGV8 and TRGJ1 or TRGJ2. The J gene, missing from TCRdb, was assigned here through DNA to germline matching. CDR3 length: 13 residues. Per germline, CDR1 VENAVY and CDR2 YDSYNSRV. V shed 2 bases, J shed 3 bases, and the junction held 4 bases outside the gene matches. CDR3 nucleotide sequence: TGTGCCACCTGGGATACGGTTTATTATAAGAAACTCTTT. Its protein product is CATWDTVYYKKLF.

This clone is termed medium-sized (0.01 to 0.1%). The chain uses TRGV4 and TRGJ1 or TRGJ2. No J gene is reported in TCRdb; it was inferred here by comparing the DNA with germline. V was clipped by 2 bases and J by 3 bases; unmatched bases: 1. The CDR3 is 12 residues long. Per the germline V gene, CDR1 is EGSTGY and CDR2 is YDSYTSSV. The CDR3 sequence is CATWDAYYKKLF. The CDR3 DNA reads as TGTGCCACCTGGGATGCTTATTATAAGAAACTCTTT.

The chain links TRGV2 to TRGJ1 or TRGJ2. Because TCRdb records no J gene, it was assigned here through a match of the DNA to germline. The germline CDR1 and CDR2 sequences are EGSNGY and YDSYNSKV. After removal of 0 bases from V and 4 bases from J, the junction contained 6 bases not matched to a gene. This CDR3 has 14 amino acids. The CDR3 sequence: CATWDGPKYYKKLF. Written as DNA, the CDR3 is TGTGCCACCTGGGACGGGCCGAAATATTATAAGAAACTCTTT.

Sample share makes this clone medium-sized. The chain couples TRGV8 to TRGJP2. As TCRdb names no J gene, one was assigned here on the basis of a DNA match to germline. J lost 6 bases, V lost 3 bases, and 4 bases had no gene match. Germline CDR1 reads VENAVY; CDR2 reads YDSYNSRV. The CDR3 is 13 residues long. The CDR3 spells CATWDRGDWIKTF. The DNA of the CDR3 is TGTGCCACCTGGGATCGGGGTGATTGGATCAAGACGTTT.

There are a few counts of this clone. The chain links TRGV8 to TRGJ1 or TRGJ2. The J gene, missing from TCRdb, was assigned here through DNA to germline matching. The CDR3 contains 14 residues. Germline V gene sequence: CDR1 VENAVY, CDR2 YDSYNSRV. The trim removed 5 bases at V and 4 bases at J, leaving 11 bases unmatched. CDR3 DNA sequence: TGTGCCACCTGGGGCCAAGAAGGGTATTATAAGAAACTCTTT. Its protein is CATWGQEGYYKKLF.

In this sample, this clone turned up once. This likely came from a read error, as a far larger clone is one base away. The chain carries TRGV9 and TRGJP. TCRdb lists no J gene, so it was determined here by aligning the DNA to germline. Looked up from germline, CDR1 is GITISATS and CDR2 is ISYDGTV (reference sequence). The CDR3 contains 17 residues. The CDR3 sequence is CALWEVIQELGTKIKVF. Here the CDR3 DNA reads TGTGCCTTGTGGGAGGTAATACAAGAGTTGGGCACAAAAATCAAGGTATTT.

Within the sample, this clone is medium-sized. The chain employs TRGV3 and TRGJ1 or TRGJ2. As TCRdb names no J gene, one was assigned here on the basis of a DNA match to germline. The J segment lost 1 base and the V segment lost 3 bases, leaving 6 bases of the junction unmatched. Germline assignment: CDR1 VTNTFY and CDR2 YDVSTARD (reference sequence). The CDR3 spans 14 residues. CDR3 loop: CATWDGINYYKKLF. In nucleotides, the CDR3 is TGTGCCACCTGGGACGGAATTAATTATTATAAGAAACTCTTT.

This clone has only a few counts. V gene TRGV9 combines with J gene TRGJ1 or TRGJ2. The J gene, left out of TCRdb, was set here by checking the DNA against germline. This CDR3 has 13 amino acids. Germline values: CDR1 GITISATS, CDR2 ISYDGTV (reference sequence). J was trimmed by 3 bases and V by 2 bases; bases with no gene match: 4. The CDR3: CALWEGIYYKKLF. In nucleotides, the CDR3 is TGTGCCTTGTGGGAGGGGATTTATTATAAGAAACTCTTT.